This TCR beta chain was sequenced in a study of blood T cell repertoires in COVID-19. Whole-study context: Donors in the United States, Italy and Spain gave samples during acute or convalescent COVID-19.

Study processing details: Cell counts per sample came from amplifying reference gene primers. Data came from immunoSEQ multiplex PCR; TCRdb stores just in-frame clones and leaves some out. V and J calls and clone size are given by that table; D and trimming were obtained from the DNA. The profile shows fewer than 300,000 clones, 88% of them singletons. Deletions cut 4 bases from V and 8 bases from J, with 16 bases between. The V gene's germline CDR1 is SGHDT and CDR2 YYEEEE. This CDR3 contains 13 residues. The material sequenced was peripheral blood. The sequence was collected from a man between 60 and 70 years old who had recovered from COVID-19. This chain joins TRBV5-6 and TRBJ2-7, with D possibly TRBD2 on 5 matching bases. CDR3 sequence reads: CASSRPEGFQQYF. Here the CDR3 DNA reads TGTGCCAGCAGCCGCCCCGAGGGCTTCCAGCAGTACTTC.